Here is one TCR beta chain with its context. The antigen is not known. This entry is derived from a study of CD8 T cells in ankylosing spondylitis. In TCRdb, the 5' RACE reads were re-called with MiXCR into one record per CDR3 protein. This table holds approximately 400,000 distinct CDR3 sequences, about 24% found once. Findings of the study overall: What seemed typical of ankylosing spondylitis blood was a TCR beta motif built from several highly homologous variants.

The germline CDR1 and CDR2 sequences are SEHNR and FQNEAQ (reference sequence). The length of the CDR3 is 13 residues. V dropped 5 bases and J dropped 3 bases, with 8 bases sitting between them. This chain connects TRBV7-9 to TRBJ1-5, with D perhaps TRBD1 (5 bases). This receptor was obtained from a male donor with ankylosing spondylitis. The sequenced material came from blood, either unsorted or a sorted T cell fraction (not recorded which). The CDR3 sequence is CASSRGNNQPQHF. Here the CDR3 DNA reads TGTGCCAGCAGCAGGGGAAACAATCAGCCCCAGCATTTT.